The source of this TCR beta chain is a study of shared clonotypes between healthy human individuals. Turning to the study itself: Donors had three CD4 naive, three CD4 memory, two CD8 naive and one CD8 memory plate apiece. Study-wide points: Only blood underwent sampling, and tissue repertoires likely differ.

The data were produced by immunoSEQ multiplex PCR, yet TCRdb's version contains in-frame clones alone and is incomplete. The sample lists about 1 million clones; under 80% were seen once. This clone was seen once. The antigen is unknown. Germline V gene sequence: CDR1 MGHRA, CDR2 YSYEKL. With V trimmed by 0 bases and J by 7 bases, 7 bases remained unmatched. CDR3 length: 17 amino acids. The sequenced material came from memory CD4+ T cells sorted from blood. The subset is: CD45RA-negative fraction. V and J are TRBV4-1 and TRBJ1-6, with TRBD1 matching over 9 bases. The sequence derives from a man between 18 and 35 years old in good health. The CDR3 here is CASSQETGGTGNSPLHF. CDR3 DNA sequence: TGCGCCAGCAGCCAAGAAACGGGCGGGACAGGGAATTCACCCCTCCACTTT.